These 26 T cell receptor beta chains came from one sample sequenced in a study of CXCR3-negative and CXCR3-positive naive CD8 T cells (dated by TCRdb to about 2019). The sequencer listed for this sample is NextSeq 550. The Human TCR Profiling Kit (MiLaboratory) was used to prepare UMI-labeled 5' RACE TRB cDNA libraries. Through TCRdb reprocessing, the reads give one entry per CDR3 protein sequence; DNA is omitted. The sample's clone listing holds approximately 74,000 distinct CDR3 sequences. The top ten hold 1.6% of the sample. Specimen: naive CXCR3- CD8+ T cells from blood. The sample's cell subset or site label is to be understood as: CD45RO-CCR7+CD27+CD95- naive CD8+ T cells lacking CXCR3 (TNR3-). These receptors were collected from a human donor in good health. Some clones in this sample may be carry-over from other donors' samples.

This sequence joins TRBV7-3 and TRBJ2-3; the D call of TRBD1 rests on TCRdb alone, since no DNA is present to check it. CDR3 length: 16 residues. CDR1 and CDR2 from the germline V gene are SGHTA and FQGTGA. CDR3 sequence reads: CASSLWPRGATDTQYF.

The CDR3 protein is CATSESVYEQYF. V is TRBV10-3 and J is TRBJ2-7. In germline, CDR1 is ENHRY, CDR2 SYGVKD. The CDR3 is 12 residues long.

The chain carries TRBV7-9 and TRBJ2-1. CDR3 length: 16 residues. From germline, CDR1 is SEHNR and CDR2 FQNEAQ (reference sequence). CDR3 sequence reads: CASSPATGGSHNEQFF.

The chain carries TRBV3-1 and TRBJ2-1; absent DNA, TCRdb's TRBD2 call cannot be checked. CDR3 length equals 12 residues. Germline V lookup: CDR1 LGHDT, CDR2 YNNKEL (reference sequence). CDR3 residues: CASSQGAGEQFF.

The V call is TRBV5-1, the J call TRBJ2-1; lacking DNA, the TRBD2 call made by TCRdb goes unchecked. This CDR3 region has 14 residues. Germline V gene data show CDR1 as SGHRS and CDR2 as YFSETQ. This CDR3 is CASKVAGGPDEQFF.

The chain recombines TRBV25-1 with TRBJ2-1; TCRdb lists TRBD2, though no DNA is available to test this call. The CDR3 sequence is 14 residues long. Germline V gives CDR1 MGHDK, CDR2 SYGVNS. This chain's CDR3 is CASTRGRASDEQFF.

CDR3 amino acids: CSVGGGISLEGKREAFF. This chain links TRBV29-1 with TRBJ1-1. The CDR3 is 17 residues long. The germline V gene encodes CDR1 SQVTM and CDR2 ANQGSEA.

The rearrangement links TRBV4-3 to TRBJ2-5. Per germline, CDR1 LGHNA and CDR2 YSLEER. The CDR3 contains 15 residues. CDR3: CASSQDLGGRETQYF.

J is TRBJ2-1 and V is TRBV5-1; with no DNA, the TCRdb D assignment of TRBD2 cannot be verified. Germline V gives CDR1 SGHRS, CDR2 YFSETQ. CDR3 length: 14 residues. This chain's CDR3 is CASRPSTLDYEQFF.

The chain is built from TRBV19 and TRBJ2-1. The CDR3 spans 14 residues. In germline, CDR1 is LNHDA, CDR2 SQIVND (reference sequence). The CDR3 sequence: CASSKRISYNEQFF. The complete variable domain, with remaining parts taken from reference TRBV19 and TRBJ2-1, reads DGGITQSPKYLFRKEGQNVTLSCEQNLNHDAMYWYRQDPGQGLRLIYYSQIVNDFQKGDIAEGYSVSREKKESFPLTVTSAQKNPTAFYLCASSKRISYNEQFFGPGTRLTVL.

This chain uses TRBV29-1 with TRBJ1-2; TCRdb calls TRBD1, which cannot be checked without DNA. The germline gives CDR1 SQVTM, CDR2 ANQGSEA. CDR3 length equals 15 residues. CDR3 amino acids: CSVAPDGANDYGYTF.

V is TRBV4-3 and J is TRBJ2-3; TCRdb's assignment of TRBD1 cannot be checked, as there is no DNA. The CDR3 totals 14 residues. Germline values: CDR1 LGHNA, CDR2 YSLEER. The CDR3 protein is CASSPERGADTQYF.

V is TRBV24-1 and J is TRBJ2-1; the TCRdb D gene call, TRBD2, has no DNA to confirm it. Looked up from germline, CDR1 is KGHDR and CDR2 is SFDVKD. The CDR3 extends over 17 amino acids. The CDR3 region is CATSDPGLAGVMDEQFF.

The chain uses TRBV7-2 and TRBJ2-1; TCRdb gives TRBD2 as the D gene, but with no DNA this cannot be confirmed. CDR1 is SGHTA, CDR2 FQGNSA, per germline. The length of the CDR3 is 15 residues. The CDR3 here is CASSQGLAGYNEQFF.

The rearrangement uses TRBV24-1 and TRBJ2-7. The germline gives CDR1 KGHDR, CDR2 SFDVKD. This CDR3 has 14 residues. The CDR3 region is CATSDQASSYEQYF.

This sequence joins TRBV12-3 or TRBV12-4 and TRBJ2-7; lacking DNA, the TRBD1 call made by TCRdb goes unchecked. The CDR3 spans 13 residues. The CDR3 is CASSLVGAGEQYF.

J is TRBJ2-7 and V is TRBV5-6; TCRdb names TRBD1, which stays unverified in the absence of DNA. This CDR3 has 15 residues. Germline CDR1 SGHDT, CDR2 YYEEEE. This chain's CDR3 is CASSLPTGLSYEQYF.

The CDR3 is CAIRPDSYNEQFF. The V call is TRBV10-3, the J call TRBJ2-1; TCRdb gives TRBD1 as the D gene, but with no DNA this cannot be confirmed. The CDR3 length is 13 residues. Germline V gene sequence: CDR1 ENHRY, CDR2 SYGVKD.

V and J are TRBV20-1 and TRBJ2-1; TCRdb proposes TRBD2, but this gene call is untestable without DNA. The CDR3 length is 16 residues. In germline, CDR1 is DFQATT, CDR2 SNEGSKA (reference sequence). The CDR3: CSARDPPDGRNNEQFF.

The chain employs TRBV28 and TRBJ1-2; TCRdb's D call of TRBD1 is untestable without DNA. CDR3 length equals 13 residues. Germline-derived CDR1 and CDR2 are MDHEN and SYDVKM. The CDR3 spells CASTEDRDYGYTF.

This chain links TRBV11-2 with TRBJ2-4; absent DNA, TCRdb's TRBD2 call cannot be checked. The CDR3 is 14 residues long. Per the germline V gene, CDR1 is SGHAT and CDR2 is FQNNGV. The CDR3 region is CASSSEGAKNIQYF.

The V gene is TRBV9, the J gene TRBJ1-2. The CDR3 sequence is 14 residues long. Germline assignment: CDR1 SGDLS and CDR2 YYNGEE. The CDR3: CASGDGYAVYGYTF.

The chain recombines TRBV27 with TRBJ1-1; TCRdb outputs TRBD1, but without DNA this stays unchecked. The CDR3 extends over 15 amino acids. Germline loops: CDR1 MNHEY, CDR2 SMNVEV (reference sequence). CDR3 residues: CASSLGTGGYTEAFF.

This sequence joins TRBV20-1 and TRBJ2-7; the D call of TRBD1 rests on TCRdb alone, since no DNA is present to check it. CDR3 length: 15 amino acids. Germline CDR1 reads DFQATT; CDR2 reads SNEGSKA (reference sequence). The CDR3 loop is CSAQRRRTTTYEQYF.

This rearrangement joins TRBV6-2 or TRBV6-3 to TRBJ2-7. Looked up from germline, CDR1 is MNHEY and CDR2 is SVGEGT. CDR3 length equals 14 residues. CDR3 loop: CASRGRGSSYEQYF.

V usage is TRBV12-3 or TRBV12-4 and J usage is TRBJ1-5; TCRdb selects TRBD1, and the lack of DNA leaves this call unchecked. CDR3 length: 15 amino acids. This CDR3 is CASTLGGMERQPQHF.